This TCR beta chain was sequenced in a study of somatic mutations in cytotoxic T cells in rheumatoid arthritis. Study details: Among the T-cell populations stained with V beta antibodies, some were separated by flow sorting at nearly 100% purity, including V beta1+ cells whose TCRB was sequenced. Study-level points and caveats: A rise in CD8+ clonality with age was seen in rheumatoid arthritis patients but not in healthy controls. Expanded CD8+ clones had unknown antigen targets.

Positively selected by magnetic beads, CD4+ and CD8+ cells were purity-checked by flow cytometry. TCRdb's copy holds only in-frame clones and misses some; the assay was immunoSEQ multiplex PCR. The sample consists of tens of thousands of clones, about 84% of them appearing once. V was clipped by 0 bases and J by 0 bases, with 6 bases between them. The germline gives CDR1 LNHNV, CDR2 YYDKDF (reference sequence). This CDR3 region has 15 residues. Concerning this clone itself: Its target is unknown.

The material sequenced was CD8+ T cells sorted from blood. The TCR was taken from a man aged 35 to 55 in good health. The chain combines TRBV15 with TRBJ1-5; D uncertain. The CDR3: CATSREEYSNQPQHF. Written as DNA, the CDR3 is TGTGCCACCAGCAGAGAGGAGTATAGCAATCAGCCCCAGCATTTT.